A selection of T cell receptor beta chains follows, all from one sample in a study of blood T cell repertoires in COVID-19. Profiled with immunoSEQ multiplex PCR; TCRdb holds only in-frame clones, not every one. The profile shows around 200,000 clones, roughly 80% of them singletons. The specimen sequenced was peripheral blood. The receptor set was obtained from a woman in her seventies with COVID-19, enrolled during active disease. CDR3s include the opening cysteine and the closing phenylalanine or tryptophan. Fields, in order: J gene, D gene, V gene, clone size, CDR3 DNA, CDR3 protein. A D gene is named only where the DNA matches it firmly. Rows may omit the clone size; those that give it use once, few, many or a size class.

TRBJ2-5	TRBD1	TRBV5-4	.	TGTGCCAGCAGCTTCCGGGCGGGACAGGGGCCAGAGACCCAGTACTTC	CASSFRAGQGPETQYF
TRBJ2-1	TRBD2	TRBV9	.	TGTGCCAGCAGCGTAGGTACGGGGGGGAGCTCCTACAATGAGCAGTTCTTC	CASSVGTGGSSYNEQFF
TRBJ1-2	TRBD1	TRBV19	few	TGTGCCAGTAGTATGGGGACAGGAGATGGCTACACCTTC	CASSMGTGDGYTF
TRBJ2-3	.	TRBV5-4	.	TGTGCCAGCAGCTTGGAACTAGAGGTTGATACGCAGTATTTT	CASSLELEVDTQYF
TRBJ1-1	.	TRBV28	.	TGTGCCAGCAGGAATCCCCGAGGGGGGAACACTGAAGCTTTCTTT	CASRNPRGGNTEAFF
TRBJ2-1	.	TRBV6-5	few	TGTGCCACCCTAAGTTCTACCCACAATGAGCAGTTCTTC	CATLSSTHNEQFF
TRBJ1-2	.	TRBV4-1	.	TGCGCCAGCAGCCAAGATAATCCGGGAATCTCGATCGGCTACACCTTC	CASSQDNPGISIGYTF
TRBJ2-3	.	TRBV6-5	.	TGTGCCAGCAGACGAAGAGGCCTCACAGATACGCAGTATTTT	CASRRRGLTDTQYF
TRBJ2-5	.	TRBV12-3/TRBV12-4	.	TGTGCCAGCAGTTTTGAGGTGGAGACCCAGTACTTC	CASSFEVETQYF
TRBJ1-5	.	TRBV28	.	TGTGCCAGCAGTTTAATACGACAGCCACCTACCCCCCAGCATTTT	CASSLIRQPPTPQHF
TRBJ2-5	.	TRBV2	.	TGTGCCAGCAGCATCTTACGGGAGACCCAGTACTTC	CASSILRETQYF
TRBJ1-5	.	TRBV6-2/TRBV6-3	.	TGTGCCAGCAGTTACGGCAGGGGTAGCAATCAGCCCCAGCATTTT	CASSYGRGSNQPQHF
TRBJ1-6	.	TRBV6-5	.	TGTGCCAGCAGTTACTCACGGTCCGGGAGGGGATCACCCCTCCACTTT	CASSYSRSGRGSPLHF
TRBJ2-3	.	TRBV6-1	.	TGTGCCAGCAGTGAAGCGCCCCACCGGGCGGGGAGCACAGATACGCAGTATTTT	CASSEAPHRAGSTDTQYF
TRBJ2-7	.	TRBV11-3	.	TGTGCCAGCAGCTTACACAGGAATGCCTACGAGCAGTACTTC	CASSLHRNAYEQYF
TRBJ1-5	TRBD1	TRBV28	.	TGTGCCAGCAGTGGAACCGGGACAGGCGACCAGCCCCAGCATTTT	CASSGTGTGDQPQHF
TRBJ2-1	.	TRBV9	.	TGTGCCAGCAGCCCCCGGGACTTCTATTCCTCCAATGAGCAGTTCTTC	CASSPRDFYSSNEQFF
TRBJ1-1	.	TRBV30	.	TGTGCCTGGAGTGATACGAGTGAAGCTTTCTTT	CAWSDTSEAFF
TRBJ2-1	.	TRBV12-5	.	TGTGCTAGTGGACGGGACATCGAACCGAACAATGAGCAGTTCTTC	CASGRDIEPNNEQFF
TRBJ1-5	TRBD1	TRBV27	.	TGTGCCAGCCATTCGGGACAGTACAATCAGCCCCAGCATTTT	CASHSGQYNQPQHF
TRBJ1-3	TRBD1	TRBV2	.	TGTGCCAGCGGAAATCGGGACAGGGTATCTTCTGGAAACACCATATATTTT	CASGNRDRVSSGNTIYF
TRBJ2-5	.	TRBV7-8	.	TGTGCCAGCAGCTCCGGACACTCCGAAGAGACCCAGTACTTC	CASSSGHSEETQYF
TRBJ1-4	.	TRBV29-1	.	TGCAGCGTTCGCACGGGACAAGGTGAAAAACTGTTTTTT	CSVRTGQGEKLFF
TRBJ1-1	.	TRBV27	few	TGTGCCAGCAGGGTAGGGGGGGCCAAAACCTACACTGAAGCTTTCTTT	CASRVGGAKTYTEAFF
TRBJ1-2	TRBD1	TRBV19	few	TGTGCCAGTAGTATCGGGACAGGGGTTTTCTATGGCTACACCTTC	CASSIGTGVFYGYTF
TRBJ2-7	.	TRBV5-1	.	TGCGCCAGCAGCTTAATACAGGGCTCCCACGAGCAGTACTTC	CASSLIQGSHEQYF
TRBJ2-1	.	TRBV14	.	TGTGCCAGCAGCCAGATGCGCGGGACCTACAATGAGCAGTTCTTC	CASSQMRGTYNEQFF
TRBJ2-1	.	TRBV19	.	TGTGCCAGTAATGTCGGACTCAATGAGCAGTTCTTC	CASNVGLNEQFF
TRBJ2-7	TRBD1	TRBV19	.	TGTGCCAGTAGTACGCAAGGGGGCAACTACGAGCAGTACTTC	CASSTQGGNYEQYF
TRBJ2-2	TRBD2	TRBV29-1	.	TGCAGCGTACCCGGGGGGGCCCCGAACACCGGGGAGCTGTTTTTT	CSVPGGAPNTGELFF
TRBJ1-2	TRBD1	TRBV15	.	TGTGCCACCAGCGCCGGGGTCGCCGGGACAGGGGGCGGCTACACCTTC	CATSAGVAGTGGGYTF
TRBJ2-3	.	TRBV18	.	TGTGCCAGCTCACCGACAATAACCCAGGGGTCAGATACGCAGTATTTT	CASSPTITQGSDTQYF
TRBJ2-1	.	TRBV28	.	TGTGCCAGCAGTACCCCAGTTGGGGCGATCAATGAGCAGTTCTTC	CASSTPVGAINEQFF
TRBJ1-2	TRBD1	TRBV19	.	TGTGCCAGTACCTTTAAGACAGGGGCTTTCTATGGCTACACCTTC	CASTFKTGAFYGYTF
TRBJ1-2	.	TRBV28	.	TGTGCCAGCACTGGCGGGCAAGGCTATGGCTACACCTTC	CASTGGQGYGYTF
TRBJ2-3	TRBD2	TRBV3-1/TRBV3-2	once	TGTGCCAGCAGCCAATTGTCTTCTAGCGGGAGGGGGAATACGCAGTATTTT	CASSQLSSSGRGNTQYF
TRBJ1-1	TRBD1	TRBV27	.	TGTGCCAGCGAGGGGGCGGGCACTGAAGCTTTCTTT	CASEGAGTEAFF
TRBJ2-3	.	TRBV18	.	TGTGCCAGCTCACCACAGAGTTCTAGCACAGATACGCAGTATTTT	CASSPQSSSTDTQYF
TRBJ1-4	.	TRBV18	.	TGTGCCAGCTCAACATCAACTAATGAAAAACTGTTTTTT	CASSTSTNEKLFF
TRBJ1-2	.	TRBV10-3	.	TGTGCCATCAGTGAGTCATACAGTCCCTTCTATGGCTACACCTTC	CAISESYSPFYGYTF
TRBJ1-2	TRBD1	TRBV29-1	.	TGCAGCGTCCTGGGACAGGGGGCGTTGGGCTACACCTTC	CSVLGQGALGYTF
TRBJ2-6	TRBD1	TRBV19	.	TGTGCCAGTTCCTACAGGGGGCTTACTGGGGCCAACGTCCTGACTTTC	CASSYRGLTGANVLTF
TRBJ2-1	TRBD2	TRBV27	.	TGTGCCAGCACTTTAAGCGGGGGACTCCCCTACAATGAGCAGTTCTTC	CASTLSGGLPYNEQFF
TRBJ2-5	.	TRBV21-1	.	TGTGCCAGCAGCAAAGGGGGCAACAGGGGCTGTCCTCTGAGAAAAGAGACCCAGTACTTC	CASSKGGNRGCPLRKETQYF
TRBJ1-2	.	TRBV7-2	few	TGTGCCAGCAGCTTAGAATTTTGGGGGGGAGGCTATGGCTACACCTTC	CASSLEFWGGGYGYTF
TRBJ2-3	.	TRBV6-6	.	TGTGCCAGCAGTCCTGGAGTCCCGGATACGCAGTATTTT	CASSPGVPDTQYF
TRBJ2-5	TRBD1	TRBV6-5	few	TGTGCCAGCAGGCCAGGGGGCGGCGAGACCCAGTACTTC	CASRPGGGETQYF
TRBJ2-1	.	TRBV5-4	.	TGTGCCAGCAGCTTGGACAGGGAGCAGTTCTTC	CASSLDREQFF
TRBJ1-6	.	TRBV5-1	.	TGCGCCAGCAGCTCGGCGGGCCAGGCGTCACCCCTCCACTTT	CASSSAGQASPLHF
TRBJ2-3	.	TRBV6-2/TRBV6-3	.	TGTGCCAGCAGTAAGGACAGAGATACGCAGTATTTT	CASSKDRDTQYF